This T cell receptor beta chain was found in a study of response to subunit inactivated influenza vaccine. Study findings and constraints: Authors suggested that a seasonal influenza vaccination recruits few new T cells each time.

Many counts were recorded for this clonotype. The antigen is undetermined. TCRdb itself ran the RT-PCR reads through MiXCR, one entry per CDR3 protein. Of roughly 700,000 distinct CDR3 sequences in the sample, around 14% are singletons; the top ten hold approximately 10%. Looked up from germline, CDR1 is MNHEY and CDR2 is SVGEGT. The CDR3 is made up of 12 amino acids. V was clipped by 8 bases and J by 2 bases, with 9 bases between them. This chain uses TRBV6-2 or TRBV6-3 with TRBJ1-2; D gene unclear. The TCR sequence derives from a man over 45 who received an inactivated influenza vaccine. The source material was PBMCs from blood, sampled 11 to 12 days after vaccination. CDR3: CASRGGNYGYTF. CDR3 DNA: TGTGCCAGCCGCGGAGGGAACTATGGCTACACCTTC.